The 2 T cell receptor beta chains below were found in one sample sequenced in a study of blood T cell repertoires in COVID-19. Generated by immunoSEQ multiplex PCR, the TCRdb table keeps only in-frame clones and is missing some. The data hold approximately 200,000 clones, with roughly 80% observed a single time. Sequenced sample: peripheral blood. The source is a woman older than 75 with COVID-19, enrolled during active disease.

This rearrangement joins TRBV15 to TRBJ1-1; a weak D match, TRBD1 (6 bases). The germline V and J ends were trimmed by 0 bases and 5 bases, with 10 bases remaining between them. The germline V gene has CDR1 LNHNV and CDR2 YYDKDF (reference sequence). This CDR3 is 14 amino acids long. CDR3 bases: TGTGCCACCAGCAGAGACAGGGGTGATACTGAAGCTTTCTTT. Its protein is CATSRDRGDTEAFF.

The J gene is TRBJ1-1, the V gene TRBV3-1 (or the pseudogene TRBV3-2); TRBD1 might be the D (5 bases). The CDR3 has 14 residues. Germline CDR1 LGHDT, CDR2 YNNKEL (reference sequence). V gave up 1 base and J gave up 5 bases, with 11 bases separating them. Written as DNA, the CDR3 is TGTGCCAGCAGCCAAGTTCAGGGTGCGACTGAAGCTTTCTTT. It specifies CASSQVQGATEAFF.